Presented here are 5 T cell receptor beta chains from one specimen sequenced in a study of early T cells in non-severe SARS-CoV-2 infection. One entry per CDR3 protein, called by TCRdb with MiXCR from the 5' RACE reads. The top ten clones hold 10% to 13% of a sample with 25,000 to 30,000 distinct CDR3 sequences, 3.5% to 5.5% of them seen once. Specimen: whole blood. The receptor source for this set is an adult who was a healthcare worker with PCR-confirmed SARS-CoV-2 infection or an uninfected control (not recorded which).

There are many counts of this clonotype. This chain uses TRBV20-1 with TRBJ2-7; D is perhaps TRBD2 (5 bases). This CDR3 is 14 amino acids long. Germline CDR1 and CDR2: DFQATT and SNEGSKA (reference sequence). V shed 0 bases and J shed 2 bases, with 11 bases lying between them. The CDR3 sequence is CSARDPRGTYEQYF. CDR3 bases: TGCAGTGCTAGAGATCCCCGGGGAACCTACGAGCAGTACTTC.

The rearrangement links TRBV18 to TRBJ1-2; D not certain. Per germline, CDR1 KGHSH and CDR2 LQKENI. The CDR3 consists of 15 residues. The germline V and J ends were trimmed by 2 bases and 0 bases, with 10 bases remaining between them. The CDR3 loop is CASSPIDTANYGYTF. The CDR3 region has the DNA TGTGCCAGCTCACCAATTGACACCGCTAACTATGGCTACACCTTC.

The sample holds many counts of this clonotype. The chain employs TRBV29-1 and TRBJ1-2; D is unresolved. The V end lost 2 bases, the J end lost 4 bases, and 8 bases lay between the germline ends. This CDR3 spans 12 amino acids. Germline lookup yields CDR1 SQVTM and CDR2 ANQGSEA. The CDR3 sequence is CSVEWQSYGYTF. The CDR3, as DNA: TGCAGCGTTGAATGGCAATCCTATGGCTACACCTTC.

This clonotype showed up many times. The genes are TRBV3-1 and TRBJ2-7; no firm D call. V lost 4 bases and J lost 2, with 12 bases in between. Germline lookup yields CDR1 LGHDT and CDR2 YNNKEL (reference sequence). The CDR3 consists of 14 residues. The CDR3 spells CASSPRNVPYEQYF. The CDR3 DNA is TGTGCCAGCAGCCCCCGGAACGTCCCCTACGAGCAGTACTTC.

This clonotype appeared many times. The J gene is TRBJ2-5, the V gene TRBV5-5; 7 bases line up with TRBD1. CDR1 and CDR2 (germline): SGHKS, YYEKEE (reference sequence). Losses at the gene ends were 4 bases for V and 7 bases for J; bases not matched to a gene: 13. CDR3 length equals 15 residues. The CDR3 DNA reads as TGTGCCAGCAGCACCGGGACAGCCCCTCTTGTGACCCAGTACTTC. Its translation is CASSTGTAPLVTQYF.